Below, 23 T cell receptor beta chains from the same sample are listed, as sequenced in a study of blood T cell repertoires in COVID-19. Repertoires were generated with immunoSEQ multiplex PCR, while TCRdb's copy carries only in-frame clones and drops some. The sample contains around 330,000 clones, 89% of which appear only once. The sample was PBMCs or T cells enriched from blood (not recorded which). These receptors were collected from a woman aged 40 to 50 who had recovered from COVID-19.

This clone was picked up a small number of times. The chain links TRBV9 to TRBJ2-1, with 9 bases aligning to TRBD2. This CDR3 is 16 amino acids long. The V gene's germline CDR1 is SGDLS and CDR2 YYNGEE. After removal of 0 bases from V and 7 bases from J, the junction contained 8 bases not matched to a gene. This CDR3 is CASSVAPGLAQNEQFF. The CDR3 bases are TGTGCCAGCAGCGTAGCACCGGGACTAGCCCAAAATGAGCAGTTCTTC.

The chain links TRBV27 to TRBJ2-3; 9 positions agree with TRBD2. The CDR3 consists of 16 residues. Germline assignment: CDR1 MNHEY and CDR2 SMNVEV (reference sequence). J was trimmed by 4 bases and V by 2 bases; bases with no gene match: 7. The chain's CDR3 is CASSLIGTSRADTQYF. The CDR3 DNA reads TGTGCCAGCAGTTTAATCGGGACTAGCAGAGCAGATACGCAGTATTTT.

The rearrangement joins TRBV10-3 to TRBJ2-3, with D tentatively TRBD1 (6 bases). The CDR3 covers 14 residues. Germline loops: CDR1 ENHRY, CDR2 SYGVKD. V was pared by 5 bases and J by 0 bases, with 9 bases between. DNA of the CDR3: TGTGCCATCAGTACGGGACATAGCACAGATACGCAGTATTTT. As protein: CAISTGHSTDTQYF.

The chain's CDR3 is CSVVPSGGVNNEQFF. DNA of the CDR3: TGCAGCGTTGTTCCTAGCGGGGGGGTGAACAATGAGCAGTTCTTC. The J gene is TRBJ2-1, the V gene TRBV29-1, with TRBD2 identical over 12 bases. There are 15 residues in the CDR3. V lost 4 bases and J lost 5; bases outside the gene matches: 6. Germline CDR1 is SQVTM and CDR2 is ANQGSEA.

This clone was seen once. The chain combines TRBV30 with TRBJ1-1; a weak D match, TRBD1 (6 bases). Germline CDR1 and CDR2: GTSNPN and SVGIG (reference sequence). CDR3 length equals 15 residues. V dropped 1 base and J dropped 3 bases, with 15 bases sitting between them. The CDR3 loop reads CAWSDPGGAYTEAFF. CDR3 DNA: TGTGCCTGGAGTGATCCGGGGGGCGCATACACTGAAGCTTTCTTT.

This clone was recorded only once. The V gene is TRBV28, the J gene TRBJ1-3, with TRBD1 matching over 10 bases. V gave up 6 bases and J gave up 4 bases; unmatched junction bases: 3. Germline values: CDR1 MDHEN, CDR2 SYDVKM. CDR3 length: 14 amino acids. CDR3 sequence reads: CASRGQGIGNTIYF. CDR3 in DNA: TGTGCCAGCAGGGGACAGGGGATCGGAAACACCATATATTTT.

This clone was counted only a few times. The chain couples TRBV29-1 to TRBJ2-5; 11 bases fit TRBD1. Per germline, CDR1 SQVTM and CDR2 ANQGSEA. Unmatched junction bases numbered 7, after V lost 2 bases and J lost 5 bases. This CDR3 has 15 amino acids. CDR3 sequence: CSVELGTGGSETQYF. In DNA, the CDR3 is TGCAGCGTTGAATTAGGGACAGGGGGAAGCGAGACCCAGTACTTC.

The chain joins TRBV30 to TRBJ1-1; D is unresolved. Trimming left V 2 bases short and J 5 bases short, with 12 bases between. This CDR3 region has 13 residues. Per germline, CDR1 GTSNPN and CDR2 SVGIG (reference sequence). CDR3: CAWSSRGATEAFF. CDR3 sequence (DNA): TGTGCCTGGAGTTCCCGAGGAGCGACTGAAGCTTTCTTT.

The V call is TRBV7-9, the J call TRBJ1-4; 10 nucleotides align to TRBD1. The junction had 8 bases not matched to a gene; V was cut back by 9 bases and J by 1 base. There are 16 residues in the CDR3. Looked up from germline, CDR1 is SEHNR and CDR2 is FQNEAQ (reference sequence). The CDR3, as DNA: TGTGCCAGTCGGACAGGGGGGGACGGAACTAATGAAAAACTGTTTTTT. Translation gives CASRTGGDGTNEKLFF. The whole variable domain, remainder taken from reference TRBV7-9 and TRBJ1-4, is DTGVSQNPRHKITKRGQNVTFRCDPISEHNRLYWYRQTLGQGPEFLTYFQNEAQLEKSRLLSDRFSAERPKGSFSTLEIQRTEQGDSAMYLCASRTGGDGTNEKLFFGSGTQLSVL.

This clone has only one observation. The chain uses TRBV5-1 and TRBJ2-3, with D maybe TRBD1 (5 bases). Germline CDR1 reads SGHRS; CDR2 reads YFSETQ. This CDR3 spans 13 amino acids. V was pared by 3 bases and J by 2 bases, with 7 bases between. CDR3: CASSSTVTDTQYF. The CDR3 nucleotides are TGCGCCAGCAGCTCGACAGTCACAGATACGCAGTATTTT.

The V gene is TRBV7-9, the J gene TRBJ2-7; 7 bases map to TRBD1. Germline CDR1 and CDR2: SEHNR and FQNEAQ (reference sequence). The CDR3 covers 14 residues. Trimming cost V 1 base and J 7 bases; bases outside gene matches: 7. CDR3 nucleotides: TGTGCCAGCAGCTTAGATTCACAGGGGACAGAGCAGTACTTC. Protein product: CASSLDSQGTEQYF.

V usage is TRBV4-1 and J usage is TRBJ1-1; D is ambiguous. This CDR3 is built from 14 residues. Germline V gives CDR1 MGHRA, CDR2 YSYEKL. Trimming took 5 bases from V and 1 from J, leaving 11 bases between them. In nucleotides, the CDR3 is TGCGCCAGCAGCGAGGGCTCCAGGAACACTGAAGCTTTCTTT. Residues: CASSEGSRNTEAFF.

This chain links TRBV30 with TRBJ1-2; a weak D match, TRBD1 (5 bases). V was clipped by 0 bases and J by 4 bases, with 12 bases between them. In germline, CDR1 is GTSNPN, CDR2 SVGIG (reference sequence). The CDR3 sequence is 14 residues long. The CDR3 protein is CAWSVSGFIYGYTF. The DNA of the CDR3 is TGTGCCTGGAGTGTTTCAGGGTTTATCTATGGCTACACCTTC.

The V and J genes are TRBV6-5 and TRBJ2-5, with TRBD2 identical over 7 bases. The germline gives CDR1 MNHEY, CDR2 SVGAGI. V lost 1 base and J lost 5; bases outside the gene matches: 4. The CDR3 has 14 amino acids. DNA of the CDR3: TGTGCCAGCAGTTACTGGCGGGAGATTGAGACCCAGTACTTC. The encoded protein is CASSYWREIETQYF.

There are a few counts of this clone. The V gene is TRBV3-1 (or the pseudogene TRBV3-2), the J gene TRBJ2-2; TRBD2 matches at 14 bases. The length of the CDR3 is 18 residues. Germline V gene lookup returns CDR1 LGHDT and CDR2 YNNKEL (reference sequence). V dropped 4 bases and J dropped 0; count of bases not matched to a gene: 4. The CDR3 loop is CASSLGLAGGSNTGELFF. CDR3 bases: TGTGCCAGCAGCCTTGGACTAGCGGGGGGTTCGAACACCGGGGAGCTGTTTTTT.

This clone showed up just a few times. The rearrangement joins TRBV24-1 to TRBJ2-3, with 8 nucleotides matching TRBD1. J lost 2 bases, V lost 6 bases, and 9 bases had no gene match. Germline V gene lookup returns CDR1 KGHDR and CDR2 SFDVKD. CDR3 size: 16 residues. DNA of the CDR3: TGTGCCACCAGTTCCGGACAGGGAAGGGTCACAGATACGCAGTATTTT. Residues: CATSSGQGRVTDTQYF.

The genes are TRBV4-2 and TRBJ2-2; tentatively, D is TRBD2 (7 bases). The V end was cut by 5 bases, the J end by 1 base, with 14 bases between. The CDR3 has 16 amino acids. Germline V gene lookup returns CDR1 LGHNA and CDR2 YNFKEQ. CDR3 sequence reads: CASSSLGGGNTGELFF. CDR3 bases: TGTGCCAGCAGCTCCTTGGGAGGGGGGAACACCGGGGAGCTGTTTTTT.

This CDR3 reads CAISEDPRYSPLHF. The CDR3, as DNA: TGTGCCATCAGTGAGGACCCGAGGTATTCACCCCTCCACTTT. V is TRBV10-3 and J is TRBJ1-6; unclear D gene. The CDR3 extends over 14 amino acids. Germline CDR1 and CDR2: ENHRY and SYGVKD. V lost 2 bases, J lost 8 bases, and 10 bases lay in between.

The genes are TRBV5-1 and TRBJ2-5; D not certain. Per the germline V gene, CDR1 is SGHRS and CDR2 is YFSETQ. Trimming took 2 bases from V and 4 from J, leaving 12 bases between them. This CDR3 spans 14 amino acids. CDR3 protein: CASSFSGSAETQYF. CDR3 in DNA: TGCGCCAGCAGCTTTTCCGGGTCCGCAGAGACCCAGTACTTC.

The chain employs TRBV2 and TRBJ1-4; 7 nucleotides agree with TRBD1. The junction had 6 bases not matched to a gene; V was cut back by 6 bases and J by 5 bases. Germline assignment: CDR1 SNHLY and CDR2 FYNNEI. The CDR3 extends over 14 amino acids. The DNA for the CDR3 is TGTGCCAGCAGCCCCGGGACAGCCAATGAAAAACTGTTTTTT. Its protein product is CASSPGTANEKLFF.

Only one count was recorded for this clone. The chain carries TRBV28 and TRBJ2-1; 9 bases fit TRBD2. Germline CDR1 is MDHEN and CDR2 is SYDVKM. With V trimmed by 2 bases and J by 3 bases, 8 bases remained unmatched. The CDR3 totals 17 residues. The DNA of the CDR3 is TGTGCCAGCAGTTTAACTAGCGGGTCTCGGGTCTACAATGAGCAGTTCTTC. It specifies CASSLTSGSRVYNEQFF. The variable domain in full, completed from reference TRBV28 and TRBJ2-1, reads DVKVTQSSRYLVKRTGEKVFLECVQDMDHENMFWYRQDPGLGLRLIYFSYDVKMKEKGDIPEGYSVSREKKERFSLILESASTNQTSMYLCASSLTSGSRVYNEQFFGPGTRLTVL.

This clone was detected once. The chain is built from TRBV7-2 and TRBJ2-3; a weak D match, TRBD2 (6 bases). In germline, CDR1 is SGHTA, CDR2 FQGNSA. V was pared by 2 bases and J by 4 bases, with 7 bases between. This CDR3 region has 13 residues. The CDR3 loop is CASSLRRADTQYF. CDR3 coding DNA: TGTGCCAGCAGCTTAAGGAGGGCAGATACGCAGTATTTT.

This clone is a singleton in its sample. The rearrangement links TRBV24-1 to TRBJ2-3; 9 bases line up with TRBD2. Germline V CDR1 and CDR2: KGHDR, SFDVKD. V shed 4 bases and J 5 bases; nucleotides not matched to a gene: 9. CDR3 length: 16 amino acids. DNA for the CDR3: TGTGCCACCAGTGACCCGTATAGCGGGAGTTTAGATACGCAGTATTTT. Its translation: CATSDPYSGSLDTQYF.